A single sample is the source of the 5 T cell receptor beta chains below, sequenced in a study of CD8 T cells in Susac syndrome. Reverse transcription of roughly 0.5 to 1 ug RNA was carried out with random hexamers. Each CDR3 protein gets one entry after TCRdb re-called the immunoSEQ multiplex PCR reads with MiXCR. The sample lists around 170,000 distinct CDR3 sequences, more than 85% occurring once. Source material: CD8+ T cells from PBMCs. The receptors here all came from a human donor with Susac syndrome.

For the CDR3, the DNA is TGCACCAGCAGCCAAGATTATTCCCCAGGGTTCCGGTATGGCTACACCTTC. As protein: CTSSQDYSPGFRYGYTF. This rearrangement joins TRBV1 to TRBJ1-2; no check of the table's D call, TRBD1, against the DNA was made. TRBV1 is a pseudogene segment. This CDR3 has 17 amino acids.

This clonotype is a singleton in its sample. V and J are TRBV12-3 or TRBV12-4 and TRBJ2-2; D may be TRBD2 (6 bases). The CDR3 is 13 amino acids. The V end lost 3 bases, the J end lost 5 bases, and 7 bases lay between the germline ends. Written as DNA, the CDR3 is TGTGCCAGCAGTTTTGGGGGGACCGGGGAGCTGTTTTTT. It codes for CASSFGGTGELFF.

The V and J genes are TRBV4-1 and TRBJ1-2; TRBD1 matches at 8 bases. In germline, CDR1 is MGHRA, CDR2 YSYEKL. V shed 0 bases, J shed 4 bases, and the junction held 13 bases outside the gene matches. The CDR3 length is 18 residues. The CDR3 loop is CASSQDDRQGWITYGYTF. DNA of the CDR3: TGCGCCAGCAGCCAAGATGACCGACAGGGGTGGATAACCTATGGCTACACCTTC.

V usage is TRBV6-5 and J usage is TRBJ1-4; the match to TRBD1 covers 8 bases. The trim removed 6 bases at V and 4 bases at J, leaving 10 bases unmatched. CDR1 is MNHEY and CDR2 is SVGAGI in the germline V gene. The CDR3 runs to 16 residues. For the CDR3, the DNA is TGTGCCAGCAGCTTCCTCGGGACAGGAGATAATGAAAAACTGTTTTTT. This gives the protein CASSFLGTGDNEKLFF.

The chain has TRBV27 and TRBJ1-4, with 8 bases lining up with TRBD1. The ends lost 7 bases at V and 7 bases at J; junction bases unmatched: 8. Germline CDR1 and CDR2: MNHEY and SMNVEV (reference sequence). CDR3 size: 14 residues. The CDR3 DNA reads TGTGCCAGCACGGGTGGACAGGGCGGTGAAAAACTGTTTTTT. Its protein product is CASTGGQGGEKLFF.